This T cell receptor beta chain was found in a study of blood T cell repertoires in COVID-19. Background on the study: There were acute and convalescent COVID-19 samples, and they came from the United States, Italy and Spain. PBMCs, B-cell-depleted T cells, or T cells were the source of the cDNA or gDNA that made up the material.

How the authors handled the data: Counts of nucleated cells, estimated from reference gene primer amplification, were obtained. Using immunoSEQ multiplex PCR, the repertoire was profiled, and TCRdb retains in-frame clones only, with some absent. V and J calls plus clone size are reproduced from that table; the DNA served to infer D and trimming. The data hold hundreds of thousands of clones, with 88% observed a single time. Germline V gene data show CDR1 as SGHDT and CDR2 as YYEEEE. The CDR3 sequence is 15 residues long. V shed 5 bases, J shed 4 bases, and the junction held 9 bases outside the gene matches.

The chain is built from TRBV5-6 and TRBJ2-1; TRBD2 aligns across 7 bases. The sequenced sample consisted of peripheral blood. The source of this sequence is a woman aged 35 to 49 who had recovered from COVID-19. The chain's CDR3 is CASSYPGLPYNEQFF. The CDR3 DNA reads as TGTGCCAGCAGTTACCCGGGACTACCATACAATGAGCAGTTCTTC. Full variable domain (remainder filled in from reference TRBV5-6 and TRBJ2-1): DAGVTQSPTHLIKTRGQQVTLRCSPKSGHDTVSWYQQALGQGPQFIFQYYEEEERQRGNFPDRFSGHQFPNYSSELNVNALLLGDSALYLCASSYPGLPYNEQFFGPGTRLTVL.